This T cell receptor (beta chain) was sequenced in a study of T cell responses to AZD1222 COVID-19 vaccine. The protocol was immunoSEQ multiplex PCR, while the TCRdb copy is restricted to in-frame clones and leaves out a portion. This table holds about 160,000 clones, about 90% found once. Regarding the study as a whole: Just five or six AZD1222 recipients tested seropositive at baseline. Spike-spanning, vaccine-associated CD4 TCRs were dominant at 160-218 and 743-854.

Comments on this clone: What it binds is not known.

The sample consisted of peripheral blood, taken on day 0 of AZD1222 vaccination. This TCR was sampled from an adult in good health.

The CDR3 nucleotides are TGTGCCAGCTCCCTACAGGGGGCCTACGAGCAGTACTTC. It encodes CASSLQGAYEQYF. This chain uses TRBV18 with TRBJ2-7, with 8 bases fitting TRBD1. The CDR3 is made up of 13 amino acids. The junction had 3 bases not matched to a gene; V was cut back by 6 bases and J by 2 bases. Per germline, CDR1 KGHSH and CDR2 LQKENI.